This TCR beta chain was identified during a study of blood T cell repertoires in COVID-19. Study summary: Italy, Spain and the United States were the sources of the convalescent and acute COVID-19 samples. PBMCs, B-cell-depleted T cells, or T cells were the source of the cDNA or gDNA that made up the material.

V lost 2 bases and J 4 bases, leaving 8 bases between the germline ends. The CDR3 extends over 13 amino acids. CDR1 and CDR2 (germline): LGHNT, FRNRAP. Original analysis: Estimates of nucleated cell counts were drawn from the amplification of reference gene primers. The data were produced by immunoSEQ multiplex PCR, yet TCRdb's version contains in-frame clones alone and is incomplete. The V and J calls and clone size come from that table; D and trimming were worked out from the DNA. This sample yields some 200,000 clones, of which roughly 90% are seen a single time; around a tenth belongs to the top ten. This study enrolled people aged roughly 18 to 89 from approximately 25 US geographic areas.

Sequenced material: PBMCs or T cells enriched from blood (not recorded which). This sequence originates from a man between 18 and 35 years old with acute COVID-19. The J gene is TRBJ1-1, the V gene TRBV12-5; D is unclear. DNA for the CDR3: TGTGCTAGTGGTTTGTCTTTGGCCACTGAAGCTTTCTTT. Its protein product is CASGLSLATEAFF.